This TCR beta chain was retrieved from a study of T cells expressing NK-cell markers. In the study overall: Sorted CD3+CD56+NKG2C+, CD3+CD56+NKG2C- and CD3+CD56-NKG2C+ T cells provided the TCR beta repertoires. Findings and caveats of the study: Among several donors, these clonotypes also ranked first in the CD3+CD56-NKG2C+ fraction.

A word on this clonotype: What it binds is not known.

This CDR3 has 19 residues. Germline values: CDR1 SGDLS, CDR2 YYNGEE. Synthesis of TCR beta cDNA relied on 5'RACE template switching carrying UMIs. Following a re-call of the 5' RACE reads, TCRdb has one entry per CDR3 protein and lacks DNA. The sample has 400,000 to 550,000 distinct CDR3 sequences, and its top ten clones hold roughly 7.2%. Sequencing was done on a sample of blood T cells: a sorted CD56 or NKG2C T cell subset, CD4+ or CD8+ T cells, or bulk PBMC T cells (not recorded which). The sequence came from a woman between 18 and 70 years old in good health. J is TRBJ2-1 and V is TRBV9; TCRdb's D gene call, TRBD2, goes unchecked for lack of DNA. The CDR3: CASSVGWGTSGRSYNEQFF. Full variable domain (missing parts from reference TRBV9 and TRBJ2-1): DSGVTQTPKHLITATGQRVTLRCSPRSGDLSVYWYQQSLDQGLQFLIQYYNGEERAKGNILERFSAQQFPDLHSELNLSSLELGDSALYFCASSVGWGTSGRSYNEQFFGPGTRLTVL.